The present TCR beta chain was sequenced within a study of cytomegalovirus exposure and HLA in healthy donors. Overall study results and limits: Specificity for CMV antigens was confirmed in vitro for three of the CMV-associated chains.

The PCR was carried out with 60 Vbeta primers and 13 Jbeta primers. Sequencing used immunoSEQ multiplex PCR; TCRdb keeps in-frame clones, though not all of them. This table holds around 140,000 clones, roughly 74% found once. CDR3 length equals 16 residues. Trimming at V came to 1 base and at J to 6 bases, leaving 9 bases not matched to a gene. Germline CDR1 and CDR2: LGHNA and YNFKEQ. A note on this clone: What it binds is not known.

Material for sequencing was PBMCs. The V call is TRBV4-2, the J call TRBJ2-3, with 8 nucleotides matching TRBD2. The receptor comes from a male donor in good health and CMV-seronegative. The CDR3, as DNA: TGTGCCAGCAGCCAAGTCAGCCAGCGGGAGTCGGATACGCAGTATTTT. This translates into CASSQVSQRESDTQYF.